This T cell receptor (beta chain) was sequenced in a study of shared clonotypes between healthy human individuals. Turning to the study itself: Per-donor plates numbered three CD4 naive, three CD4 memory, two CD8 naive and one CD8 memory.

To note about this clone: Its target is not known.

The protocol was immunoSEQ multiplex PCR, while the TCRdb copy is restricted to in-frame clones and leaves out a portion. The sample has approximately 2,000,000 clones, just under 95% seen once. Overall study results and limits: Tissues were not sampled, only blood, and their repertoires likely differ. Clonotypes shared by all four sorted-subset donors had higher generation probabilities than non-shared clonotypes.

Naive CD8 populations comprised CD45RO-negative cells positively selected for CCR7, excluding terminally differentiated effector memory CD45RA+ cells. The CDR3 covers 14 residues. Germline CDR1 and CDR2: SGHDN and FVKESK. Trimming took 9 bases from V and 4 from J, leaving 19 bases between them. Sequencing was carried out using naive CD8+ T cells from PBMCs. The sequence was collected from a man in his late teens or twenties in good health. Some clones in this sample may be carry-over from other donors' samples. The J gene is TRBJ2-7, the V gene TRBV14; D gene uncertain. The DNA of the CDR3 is TGTGCCAGGGGTCGGGTTAGCCCGGTTTACGAGCAGTACTTC. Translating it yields CARGRVSPVYEQYF.